These T cell receptor beta chains were read from a single sample in a study of cytomegalovirus exposure and HLA in healthy donors. TCRdb keeps only in-frame clones here, not all; method: immunoSEQ multiplex PCR. The sample holds around 140,000 clones, roughly three fifths seen once. The sequenced sample consisted of PBMCs. These TCRs come from a woman aged 40 to 50 in good health and CMV-seronegative. CDR3s include the opening cysteine and the closing phenylalanine or tryptophan. Fields, in order: V gene, J gene, CDR3 protein.

v_gene: TRBV6-4
j_gene: TRBJ1-2
CDR3aa: CASSGAQGYTF

v_gene: TRBV4-2
j_gene: TRBJ1-2
CDR3aa: CASSQDRQGALGYTF

v_gene: TRBV5-8
j_gene: TRBJ1-6
CDR3aa: CASSLRVGSSYNSPLHF

v_gene: TRBV11-2
j_gene: TRBJ1-1
CDR3aa: CASSLGPGRDTEAFF

v_gene: TRBV13
j_gene: TRBJ1-3
CDR3aa: CASSETRDSNSGNTIYF

v_gene: TRBV10-1
j_gene: TRBJ1-1
CDR3aa: CASRQGMNTEAFF

v_gene: TRBV29-1
j_gene: TRBJ2-7
CDR3aa: CSVEWQGAGEQYF

v_gene: TRBV11-3
j_gene: TRBJ1-1
CDR3aa: CASSLGVSAGPVNTEAFF

v_gene: TRBV11-1
j_gene: TRBJ2-3
CDR3aa: CASSLDRGPDTQYF

v_gene: TRBV5-4
j_gene: TRBJ2-1
CDR3aa: CASSLGGLADNEQFF

v_gene: TRBV4-1
j_gene: TRBJ2-1
CDR3aa: CASSHPARGYNEQFF

v_gene: TRBV7-9
j_gene: TRBJ1-2
CDR3aa: CASSASGQRSYGYTF

v_gene: TRBV28
j_gene: TRBJ2-2
CDR3aa: CASSFGGAANTGELFF

v_gene: TRBV7-9
j_gene: TRBJ1-1
CDR3aa: CASSSRGRGNTEAFF

v_gene: TRBV5-1
j_gene: TRBJ2-2
CDR3aa: CASSLAGGMDTGELFF

v_gene: TRBV9
j_gene: TRBJ1-3
CDR3aa: CASSVVPDGSSGNTIYF

v_gene: TRBV6-5
j_gene: TRBJ1-1
CDR3aa: CASSYGGSYNTEAFF

v_gene: TRBV19
j_gene: TRBJ1-1
CDR3aa: CASSVDRLTEAFF

v_gene: TRBV29-1
j_gene: TRBJ2-7
CDR3aa: CSARGGQGSAYEQYF

v_gene: TRBV2
j_gene: TRBJ1-2
CDR3aa: CASKDRGVYGYTF

v_gene: TRBV5-6
j_gene: TRBJ2-3
CDR3aa: CASSLGLAGGTDTQYF

v_gene: TRBV25-1
j_gene: TRBJ2-3
CDR3aa: CASSPIGTVVTDTQYF

v_gene: TRBV7-2
j_gene: TRBJ1-1
CDR3aa: CASIPTQVMNTEAFF

v_gene: TRBV5-4
j_gene: TRBJ2-5
CDR3aa: CASSPVGRETQYF

v_gene: TRBV7-9
j_gene: TRBJ1-2
CDR3aa: CASSLSSTGGIYGYTF

v_gene: TRBV6-5
j_gene: TRBJ1-4
CDR3aa: CASSYAWDRQNEKLFF

v_gene: TRBV10-3
j_gene: TRBJ2-1
CDR3aa: CAISESIGGVYNEQFF

v_gene: TRBV10-3
j_gene: TRBJ2-1
CDR3aa: CAISSGTSGVYNEQFF

v_gene: TRBV5-1
j_gene: TRBJ2-1
CDR3aa: CASSIQGGSYNEQFF

v_gene: TRBV2
j_gene: TRBJ1-1
CDR3aa: CASSEERNTEAFF

v_gene: TRBV4-1
j_gene: TRBJ2-7
CDR3aa: CASSQVRTNTYEQYF

v_gene: TRBV19
j_gene: TRBJ1-5
CDR3aa: CASSQQGSRNQPQHF

v_gene: TRBV29-1
j_gene: TRBJ2-1
CDR3aa: CSVRGLAAQEQFF

v_gene: TRBV27
j_gene: TRBJ1-4
CDR3aa: CASSYRGPGEKLFF

v_gene: TRBV19
j_gene: TRBJ2-5
CDR3aa: CASSTASGGKKETQYF

v_gene: TRBV11-2
j_gene: TRBJ2-5
CDR3aa: CASSLGQGGQETQYF

v_gene: TRBV9
j_gene: TRBJ1-6
CDR3aa: CASSVRDRGDYSPLHF

v_gene: TRBV7-3
j_gene: TRBJ2-2
CDR3aa: CASSYQGTGELFF

v_gene: TRBV2
j_gene: TRBJ1-1
CDR3aa: CASSLRSVIATEAFF

v_gene: TRBV10-3
j_gene: TRBJ1-1
CDR3aa: CAISQGVGSKAFF

v_gene: TRBV15
j_gene: TRBJ1-6
CDR3aa: CATSTRGSPLHF

v_gene: TRBV5-1
j_gene: TRBJ1-1
CDR3aa: CASSLEHKNTEAFF

v_gene: TRBV10-1
j_gene: TRBJ1-2
CDR3aa: CASSDMGEQHFYYGYTF

v_gene: TRBV19
j_gene: TRBJ2-2
CDR3aa: CASRTSWAGELFF

v_gene: TRBV29-1
j_gene: TRBJ1-1
CDR3aa: CSVVGGAEAFF

v_gene: TRBV7-9
j_gene: TRBJ2-7
CDR3aa: CASSLRSEQYF